This TCR beta chain was sequenced during a study of cytomegalovirus exposure and HLA in healthy donors. The wider study: The Caucasian-associated ancestry cluster held roughly 80% of 398 genotyped donors. The study, taken as a whole, reports: A later analysis by the authors found several of the most significant clusters apparently linked to common viral pathogens.

As for this clone: Its target is unknown. The junction departs from the called germline gene at one end, perhaps through a read error. Other DNA sequences in the same sample also yield this CDR3.

Germline loops: CDR1 MDHEN, CDR2 SYDVKM. This CDR3 is 14 amino acids long. The study ran its PCR with 60 Vbeta and 13 Jbeta primers. The data were produced by immunoSEQ multiplex PCR, yet TCRdb's version contains in-frame clones alone and is incomplete. The table includes around 100,000 clones, roughly 84% detected once. The source of this sequence is a woman younger than 35 in good health and CMV-seronegative. The sequenced sample consisted of PBMCs. The chain combines TRBV28 with TRBJ2-1, with D perhaps TRBD2 (5 bases). CDR3 nucleotides: TGTGCCAGTAGTTTGGGAGCGTACTACAATGAGCAGTTCTTC. Protein product: CASSLGAYYNEQFF.